What follows is one T cell receptor (beta chain) and its context. This receptor's antigen is unknown. Qualities for individual bases were not recorded, and no much larger clone is one base off. The library was made by PCR. The data were produced on an Illumina HiSeq 2500. Molecular barcoding was employed in the preparation of TCR libraries, with unique molecular identifiers being used to normalize TCRbeta repertoire quantification. TCRdb took the public reads, trimmed them with fastp at Q25, ran MiXCR for clone calling and kept in-frame beta chains. Every entry covers one CDR3 protein and lists the most common genes and DNA from its rows. Here the sample has around 340,000 distinct CDR3 sequences; 13% occur a single time. Of the sample, 3.5% to 4.5% is held by the ten largest clones. These data are taken from a study of T-cell reconstitution after alpha-beta-depleted transplantation in children (TCRdb year 2016). Study-wide context: T-cell immune reconstitution after TCRalphabeta/CD19-depleted allogeneic hematopoietic cell transplantation in children was quantitatively tracked in the study by means of TCR repertoire profiling.

V is cut by 5 bases and J by 4 bases, and the space between the germline ends is 17 bases. CDR1 and CDR2 are drawn from the germline V gene (reference sequence): SEHNR, FQNEAQ. Its CDR3 holds 15 amino acids, cysteine through phenylalanine. The retained sequence is limited to the CDR3, 45 bases, with the frame set at the first base. This sample comprised PBMCs, obtained from the stem cell graft. The chain is made from TRBV7-9 and TRBJ1-1, with TRBD1 tentatively as D gene (5 bases match). This TCR derives from a human donor who donated a stem cell graft to a child with Fanconi anemia. The CDR3 region reads CASSPPTALGTEAFF. The DNA is as follows: TGTGCCAGCAGCCCGCCGACAGCCTTGGGCACTGAAGCTTTCTTT.